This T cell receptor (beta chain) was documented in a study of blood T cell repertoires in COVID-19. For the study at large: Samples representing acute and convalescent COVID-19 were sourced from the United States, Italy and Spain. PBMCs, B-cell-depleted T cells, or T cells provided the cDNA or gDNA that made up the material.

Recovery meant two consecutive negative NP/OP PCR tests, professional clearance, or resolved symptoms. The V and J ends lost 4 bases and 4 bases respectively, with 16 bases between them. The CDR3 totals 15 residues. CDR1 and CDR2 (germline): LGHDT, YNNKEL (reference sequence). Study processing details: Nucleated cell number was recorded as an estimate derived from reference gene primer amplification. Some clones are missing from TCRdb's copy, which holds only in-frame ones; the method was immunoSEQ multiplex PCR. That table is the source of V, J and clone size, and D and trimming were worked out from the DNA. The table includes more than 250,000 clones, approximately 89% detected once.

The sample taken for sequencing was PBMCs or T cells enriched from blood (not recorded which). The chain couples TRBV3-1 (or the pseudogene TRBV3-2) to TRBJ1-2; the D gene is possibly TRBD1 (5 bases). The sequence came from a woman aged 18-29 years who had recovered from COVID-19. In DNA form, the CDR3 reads TGTGCCAGCAGCCGCCGCCGGGAGGGGATCTATGGCTACACCTTC. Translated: CASSRRREGIYGYTF.